Following are 32 T cell receptor beta chains from one sample sequenced in a study of blood T cell repertoires in COVID-19. TCRdb keeps only in-frame clones here, not all; method: immunoSEQ multiplex PCR. In the table there are under 40,000 clones, around 87% of which are singletons. Sequenced input: peripheral blood. The origin of the receptors is a man aged 45 to 65 with active or convalescent COVID-19.

This sequence joins TRBV19 and TRBJ2-6, with 7 nucleotides matching TRBD1. The germline CDR1 and CDR2 sequences are LNHDA and SQIVND (reference sequence). Losses at the gene ends were 3 bases for V and 2 bases for J; bases not matched to a gene: 1. CDR3 size: 15 residues. CDR3 in amino acids: CASSITGAGANVLTF. Here the CDR3 DNA reads TGTGCCAGTAGTATCACAGGGGCTGGGGCCAACGTCCTGACTTTC.

This chain joins TRBV28 and TRBJ1-2, with TRBD1 matching 9 bases. Germline V gene lookup returns CDR1 MDHEN and CDR2 SYDVKM. J lost 4 bases, V lost 5 bases, and 5 bases had no gene match. There are 14 residues in the CDR3. CDR3 coding DNA: TGTGCCAGCAGTAATTCGGGACAGGGCTATGGCTACACCTTC. Translating gives CASSNSGQGYGYTF.

This chain joins TRBV10-3 and TRBJ1-1; tentatively, D is TRBD1 (5 bases). Germline values: CDR1 ENHRY, CDR2 SYGVKD. Deletions cut 11 bases from V and 4 bases from J, with 17 bases between. This CDR3 spans 13 amino acids. In DNA form, the CDR3 reads TGTGCCTCCGCCGGGACTTTAACCACTGAAGCTTTCTTT. Protein: CASAGTLTTEAFF.

The chain is built from TRBV5-1 and TRBJ2-2; D may be TRBD2 (7 bases). The length of the CDR3 is 14 residues. V gave up 1 base and J gave up 6 bases, with 10 bases separating them. Germline CDR1 reads SGHRS; CDR2 reads YFSETQ. This chain's CDR3 is CASSLPGGAGELFF. CDR3 DNA: TGCGCCAGCAGCTTGCCGGGGGGCGCCGGGGAGCTGTTTTTT.

The rearrangement joins TRBV7-2 to TRBJ1-1; D perhaps matches TRBD1 (6 bases). V dropped 5 bases and J dropped 5 bases, with 12 bases sitting between them. The CDR3 is 13 amino acids. Germline CDR1 is SGHTA and CDR2 is FQGNSA. The CDR3 bases are TGTGCCAGCAGCCCAACCAGGGGTACTGAAGCTTTCTTT. Its protein is CASSPTRGTEAFF.

The V and J genes are TRBV11-2 and TRBJ1-4; a weak D match, TRBD1 (5 bases). Germline lookup yields CDR1 SGHAT and CDR2 FQNNGV. This CDR3 has 15 amino acids. Trimming took off 3 bases at V and 4 bases at J, with 12 bases between the two ends. The CDR3 reads CASSFQRQSNEKLFF. The CDR3 DNA sequence: TGTGCCAGCAGCTTCCAAAGACAGAGTAATGAAAAACTGTTTTTT.

The chain links TRBV14 to TRBJ1-1; TRBD1 matches at 8 bases. Germline lookup yields CDR1 SGHDN and CDR2 FVKESK. This CDR3 comprises 13 residues. J gave up 4 bases and V 4 bases, and 2 bases lay outside the gene matches. The CDR3: CASSLTGGTEAFF. For the CDR3, the DNA is TGTGCCAGCAGCCTAACAGGGGGCACTGAAGCTTTCTTT.

This sequence joins TRBV6-4 and TRBJ2-1, with a tentative D call TRBD2 (6 bases). This CDR3 contains 19 residues. The V end was cut by 4 bases, the J end by 0 bases, with 22 bases between. The germline V gene encodes CDR1 MRHNA and CDR2 SNTAGT. CDR3 sequence: CASSVESGTATGSYNEQFF. As DNA, the CDR3 is TGTGCCAGCAGTGTCGAATCCGGGACTGCCACCGGCTCCTACAATGAGCAGTTCTTC.

The chain is built from TRBV10-3 and TRBJ2-1, with 10 nucleotides matching TRBD2. V was clipped by 3 bases and J by 9 bases; unmatched bases: 8. Germline V gene data show CDR1 as ENHRY and CDR2 as SYGVKD. CDR3 length equals 15 residues. In nucleotides, the CDR3 is TGTGCCATCAGTGATATTCTAGCGGGAGCGGGTGAGCAGTTCTTC. Translated: CAISDILAGAGEQFF.

The J gene is TRBJ1-2, the V gene TRBV5-1, with TRBD1 matching 7 bases. Germline V gene sequence: CDR1 SGHRS, CDR2 YFSETQ. J gave up 2 bases and V 0 bases, and 1 base lay outside the gene matches. The CDR3 is made up of 14 amino acids. CDR3 nucleotides: TGCGCCAGCAGCTTGGTGGGACAGAACTATGGCTACACCTTC. Its translation: CASSLVGQNYGYTF.

The chain employs TRBV5-1 and TRBJ1-2; 10 bases align to TRBD1. V was clipped by 4 bases and J by 7 bases; unmatched bases: 4. The CDR3 spans 13 residues. The germline V gene encodes CDR1 SGHRS and CDR2 YFSETQ. CDR3 amino acids: CASSPGTGVGYTF. The CDR3 bases are TGCGCCAGCAGCCCCGGGACAGGGGTTGGCTACACCTTC.

The gene calls are TRBV5-1 and TRBJ1-4, with a tentative D call TRBD1 (5 bases). The length of the CDR3 is 16 residues. V gave up 0 bases and J gave up 0 bases, with 9 bases separating them. The germline gives CDR1 SGHRS, CDR2 YFSETQ. This chain's CDR3 is CASSLGGTATNEKLFF. The CDR3 DNA reads TGCGCCAGCAGCTTGGGGGGGACTGCAACTAATGAAAAACTGTTTTTT.

The J gene is TRBJ1-1, the V gene TRBV9, with unresolved D. CDR3 size: 16 residues. The V gene lost 0 bases and the J gene lost 3 bases, with 15 bases spanning the gap. Per germline, CDR1 SGDLS and CDR2 YYNGEE. The CDR3 loop is CASSVGTLGGYTEAFF. Written as DNA, the CDR3 is TGTGCCAGCAGCGTAGGAACCCTGGGAGGATACACTGAAGCTTTCTTT. Complete variable domain (other parts from reference TRBV9 and TRBJ1-1): DSGVTQTPKHLITATGQRVTLRCSPRSGDLSVYWYQQSLDQGLQFLIQYYNGEERAKGNILERFSAQQFPDLHSELNLSSLELGDSALYFCASSVGTLGGYTEAFFGQGTRLTVV.

The CDR3 region is CASSQEGQTYEQYF. The CDR3 DNA reads TGTGCCAGCAGCCAAGAGGGACAAACCTACGAGCAGTACTTC. The gene calls are TRBV3-1 (or the pseudogene TRBV3-2) and TRBJ2-7; weak D call: TRBD1 (6 bases). Germline V gene data show CDR1 as LGHDT and CDR2 as YNNKEL (reference sequence). This CDR3 has 14 residues. Trimming took off 0 bases at V and 2 bases at J, with 8 bases between the two ends.

The sample holds one count of this clone. The V gene is TRBV5-1, the J gene TRBJ2-1, with 12 bases that match TRBD2. V was pared by 4 bases and J by 7 bases, with 9 bases of the junction left unmatched. This CDR3 is 16 amino acids long. In germline, CDR1 is SGHRS, CDR2 YFSETQ. The CDR3 sequence is CASSMTSGSLVNEQFF. CDR3 sequence (DNA): TGCGCCAGCAGCATGACTAGCGGGAGTCTTGTGAATGAGCAGTTCTTC.

The genes are TRBV21-1 and TRBJ2-1; the D call TRBD2 from the table was never checked on the DNA. TRBV21-1 is labeled a pseudogene. The CDR3 totals 15 residues. The CDR3 here is CASSPYQSSYNEQFF. The DNA for the CDR3 is TGTGCCAGCAGTCCCTACCAAAGCTCCTACAATGAGCAGTTCTTC.

The chain carries TRBV11-2 and TRBJ2-7; tentatively, D is TRBD2 (5 bases). This CDR3 spans 13 amino acids. Germline assignment: CDR1 SGHAT and CDR2 FQNNGV. Trimming stripped 2 bases from V and 5 bases from J, with 10 bases between. The CDR3 region is CASSLSGWDEQYF. The CDR3 region has the DNA TGTGCCAGCAGCTTAAGCGGCTGGGACGAGCAGTACTTC.

J is TRBJ1-1 and V is TRBV10-2; D is ambiguous. Germline CDR1 is WSHSY and CDR2 is SAAADI. The CDR3 is 14 residues long. V lost 0 bases and J lost 1, with 6 bases in between. The CDR3 DNA reads as TGCGCCAGCAGTGAGTCAGCCGGGAACACTGAAGCTTTCTTT. Amino acid sequence: CASSESAGNTEAFF.

The DNA for the CDR3 is TGTGCCAGCAACCAGACTAGCGGGGGGGCTCAAGAGACCCAGTACTTC. The encoded protein is CASNQTSGGAQETQYF. The chain uses TRBV27 and TRBJ2-5; 14 positions match TRBD2. J gave up 2 bases and V 7 bases, and 6 bases lay outside the gene matches. Germline V gives CDR1 MNHEY, CDR2 SMNVEV (reference sequence). The CDR3 has 16 residues.

The chain uses TRBV28 and TRBJ1-5; maybe TRBD1 (5 bases). The germline V and J ends were trimmed by 6 bases and 0 bases, with 6 bases remaining between them. From germline, CDR1 is MDHEN and CDR2 SYDVKM. This CDR3 region has 13 residues. Here the CDR3 reads CASSQGSNQPQHF. CDR3 nucleotides: TGTGCCAGCAGCCAGGGTAGCAATCAGCCCCAGCATTTT.

This clone was detected only a few times. The CDR3 spells CASAPPGTTMHEQFF. CDR3 in DNA: TGTGCCAGCGCACCTCCCGGGACTACCATGCATGAGCAGTTCTTC. The chain uses TRBV5-6 and TRBJ2-1, with 7 bases aligning to TRBD2. This CDR3 region has 15 residues. Germline V lookup: CDR1 SGHDT, CDR2 YYEEEE. With 7 bases clipped from V and 8 bases from J, the junction kept 15 bases outside the gene matches.

The chain uses TRBV9 and TRBJ1-5, with 10 bases lining up with TRBD1. The length of the CDR3 is 15 residues. Germline V gene data show CDR1 as SGDLS and CDR2 as YYNGEE. V was pared by 3 bases and J by 3 bases, with 3 bases of the junction left unmatched. The CDR3 DNA is TGTGCCAGCAGCGAGGGACAGGGGTCCAATCAGCCCCAGCATTTT. Translated, it gives CASSEGQGSNQPQHF.

The chain recombines TRBV29-1 with TRBJ1-2; 7 positions agree with TRBD1. V was clipped by 6 bases and J by 13 bases; unmatched bases: 17. The germline V gene encodes CDR1 SQVTM and CDR2 ANQGSEA. The CDR3 runs to 13 residues. The DNA of the CDR3 is TGCAGCGTCCACTCGGGCAGGGGGATCTCTCTCACCTTC. Protein: CSVHSGRGISLTF.

V is TRBV4-1 and J is TRBJ1-4; D ambiguous. The CDR3 is made up of 18 amino acids. Germline CDR1 and CDR2: MGHRA and YSYEKL. V lost 1 base, J lost 4 bases, and 19 bases lay in between. CDR3 residues: CASSQGAMSGPLNEKLFF. CDR3 nucleotides: TGCGCCAGCAGCCAAGGCGCTATGAGTGGGCCCCTTAATGAAAAACTGTTTTTT.

J is TRBJ2-5 and V is TRBV6-2 or TRBV6-3; TRBD2 might be the D (6 bases). The CDR3 runs to 15 residues. With 5 bases removed from V and 5 bases from J, the gap between germline ends came to 18 bases. Germline V gene data show CDR1 as MNHEY and CDR2 as SVGEGT. The DNA for the CDR3 is TGTGCCAGCAGTCTACCTAAGGGAGGCGGTGAGACCCAGTACTTC. Amino acid sequence: CASSLPKGGGETQYF.

This chain joins TRBV28 and TRBJ1-2, with 7 bases matching TRBD1. The CDR3 totals 13 residues. With V trimmed by 5 bases and J by 4 bases, 4 bases remained unmatched. CDR1 is MDHEN and CDR2 is SYDVKM in the germline V gene. The CDR3 sequence: CASSATGIYGYTF. For the CDR3, the DNA is TGTGCCAGCAGTGCGACAGGGATCTATGGCTACACCTTC.

The genes are TRBV25-1 and TRBJ2-7; 7 bases are a match to TRBD2. CDR1 is MGHDK and CDR2 is SYGVNS in the germline V gene. V was pared by 2 bases and J by 2 bases, with 3 bases of the junction left unmatched. This CDR3 is built from 14 residues. The DNA for the CDR3 is TGTGCCAGCAGTGAACTGCGGGAGCCCTACGAGCAGTACTTC. As protein: CASSELREPYEQYF.

This clone was counted a single time. This chain connects TRBV12-3 or TRBV12-4 to TRBJ2-5; no firm D call. Between the trimmed V and J ends, which lost 5 bases and 3 bases, there was a span of 10 bases. The CDR3 has 13 amino acids. The CDR3, as DNA: TGTGCCAGCAGTAAGAACAGTAAAGAGACCCAGTACTTC. Protein product: CASSKNSKETQYF.

The rearrangement links TRBV11-3 to TRBJ2-4; TRBD2 aligns across 9 bases. The CDR3 has 17 amino acids. CDR1 and CDR2 (germline): SGHNT, YENEEA. V gave up 1 base and J gave up 2 bases; unmatched junction bases: 6. CDR3 loop: CASSLAGGRGSKNIQYF. CDR3 in DNA: TGTGCCAGCAGCTTAGCGGGCGGGAGGGGTTCCAAAAACATTCAGTACTTC.

In nucleotides, the CDR3 is TGTGCCAGCGCGAAGGAGTTTCCAGACAATGAGCAGTTCTTC. Protein sequence: CASAKEFPDNEQFF. This chain joins TRBV6-5 and TRBJ2-1, with no clear D. The CDR3 runs 14 residues. In germline, CDR1 is MNHEY, CDR2 SVGAGI. The germline V and J ends were trimmed by 8 bases and 5 bases, with 16 bases remaining between them.

The J gene is TRBJ2-3, the V gene TRBV6-1; 7 bases fit TRBD1. Germline lookup yields CDR1 MNHNS and CDR2 SASEGT. V was clipped by 4 bases and J by 0 bases; unmatched bases: 7. The CDR3 length is 16 residues. CDR3: CASSATGTASTDTQYF. Here the CDR3 DNA reads TGTGCCAGCAGTGCAACCGGGACAGCGAGCACAGATACGCAGTATTTT.

The chain has TRBV29-1 and TRBJ1-2, with D unclear. Trimming removed 5 bases from V and 8 bases from J, with 12 bases in between. This CDR3 is 11 amino acids long. Germline CDR1 and CDR2: SQVTM and ANQGSEA. The CDR3 reads CSVYPREGYTF. DNA for the CDR3: TGCAGCGTTTACCCTAGGGAGGGCTACACCTTC.